The subject of this entry is one T cell receptor (beta chain). This entry comes from a study of blood T cell repertoires in COVID-19. Study background: Sites across the United States, Italy and Spain contributed samples from acute and convalescent COVID-19. Nucleic acid was either cDNA or gDNA, and it came from T cells, B-cell-depleted T cells, or PBMCs.

In the authors' methods: Amplification of reference gene primers was used by the study to estimate nucleated cell counts. Sequenced by immunoSEQ multiplex PCR; TCRdb stores in-frame clones only, minus some. That table furnishes V, J and clone size, whereas the DNA furnished D and trimming. Of about 94,000 clones in the sample, roughly 84% were seen once. The CDR3 is made up of 11 amino acids. Per the germline V gene, CDR1 is SQVTM and CDR2 is ANQGSEA. The ends were cut back, 7 bases at V and 5 bases at J, with 12 bases in the middle. The specimen was peripheral blood. This receptor was obtained from a woman of 80 years or more with acute or convalescent COVID-19. This chain connects TRBV29-1 to TRBJ2-7; possible D gene TRBD1, 5 bases. The CDR3 coding sequence is TGCAGCGCATCATCGACAGACGAGCAGTACTTC. Translation gives CSASSTDEQYF.